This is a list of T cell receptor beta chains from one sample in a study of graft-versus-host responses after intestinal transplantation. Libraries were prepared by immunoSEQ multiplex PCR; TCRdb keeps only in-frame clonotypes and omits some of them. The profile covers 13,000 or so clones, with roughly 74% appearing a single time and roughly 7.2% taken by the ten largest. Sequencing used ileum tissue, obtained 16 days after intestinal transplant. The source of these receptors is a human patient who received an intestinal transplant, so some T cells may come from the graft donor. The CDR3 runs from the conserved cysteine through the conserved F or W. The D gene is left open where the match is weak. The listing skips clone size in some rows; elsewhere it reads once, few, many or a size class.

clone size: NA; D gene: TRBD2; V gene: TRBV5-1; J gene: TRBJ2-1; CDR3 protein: CASSSTIAGPEQFF; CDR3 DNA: TGCGCCAGCAGCTCTACGATAGCGGGTCCTGAGCAGTTCTTC
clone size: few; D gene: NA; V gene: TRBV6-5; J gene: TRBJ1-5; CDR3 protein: CASSHRETQPQHF; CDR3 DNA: TGTGCCAGCAGCCACAGGGAGACACAGCCCCAGCATTTT
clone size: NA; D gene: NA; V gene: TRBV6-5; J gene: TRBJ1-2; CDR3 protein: CASSDSANYGYTF; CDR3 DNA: TGTGCCAGCAGTGACTCCGCTAACTATGGCTACACCTTC
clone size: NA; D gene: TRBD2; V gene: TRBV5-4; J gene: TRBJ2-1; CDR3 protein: CASSLARRDYTYNEQFF; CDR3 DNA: TGTGCCAGCAGCTTGGCCCGACGGGACTACACCTACAATGAGCAGTTCTTC
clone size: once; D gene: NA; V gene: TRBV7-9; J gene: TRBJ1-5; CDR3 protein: CASSLRGQGPQHF; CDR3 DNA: TGTGCCAGCAGCTTAAGGGGTCAGGGACCCCAGCATTTT
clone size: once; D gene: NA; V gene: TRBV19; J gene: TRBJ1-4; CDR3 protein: CASQSRQRTNEKLFF; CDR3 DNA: TGTGCCAGTCAATCAAGACAGCGAACTAATGAAAAACTGTTTTTT
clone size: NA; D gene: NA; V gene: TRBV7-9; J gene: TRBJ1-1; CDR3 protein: CASSLVDRQPEAFF; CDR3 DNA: TGTGCCAGCAGCTTAGTAGACAGACAGCCTGAAGCTTTCTTT
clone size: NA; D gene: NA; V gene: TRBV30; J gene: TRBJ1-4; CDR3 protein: CAWSSGATNEKLFF; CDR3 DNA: TGTGCCTGGAGTTCGGGGGCAACTAATGAAAAACTGTTTTTT
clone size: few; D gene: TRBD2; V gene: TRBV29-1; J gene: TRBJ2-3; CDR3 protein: CSVVAGGSQGTQYF; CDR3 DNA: TGCAGCGTTGTAGCGGGGGGGTCACAAGGGACGCAGTATTTT
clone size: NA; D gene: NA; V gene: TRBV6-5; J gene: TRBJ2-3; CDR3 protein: CASAPRNLAATQYF; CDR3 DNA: TGTGCCAGCGCCCCAAGGAACCTAGCTGCCACGCAGTATTTT
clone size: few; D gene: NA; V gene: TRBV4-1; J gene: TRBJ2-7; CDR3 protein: CASSQAGEYEQYF; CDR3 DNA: TGCGCCAGCAGCCAAGCAGGGGAATACGAGCAGTACTTC
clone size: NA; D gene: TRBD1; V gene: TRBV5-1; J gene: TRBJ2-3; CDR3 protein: CARRTLGQGNTDTQYF; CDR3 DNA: TGCGCCAGGAGGACGCTGGGACAGGGTAACACAGATACGCAGTATTTT
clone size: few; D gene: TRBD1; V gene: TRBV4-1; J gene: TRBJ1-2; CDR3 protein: CASSRTGSEDYTF; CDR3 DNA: TGCGCCAGCAGCCGGACAGGGAGTGAAGACTACACCTTC
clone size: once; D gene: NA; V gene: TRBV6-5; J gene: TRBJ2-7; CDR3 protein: CASSYTRANEQYF; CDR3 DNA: TGTGCCAGCAGTTACACCAGGGCCAACGAGCAGTACTTC
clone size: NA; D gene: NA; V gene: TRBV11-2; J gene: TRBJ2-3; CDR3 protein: CASSAASDTQYF; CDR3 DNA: TGTGCCAGCAGCGCCGCGTCAGATACGCAGTATTTT
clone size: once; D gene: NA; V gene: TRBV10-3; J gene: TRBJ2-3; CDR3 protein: CAISEGDGTDTQYF; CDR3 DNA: TGTGCCATCAGTGAAGGGGATGGCACAGATACGCAGTATTTT
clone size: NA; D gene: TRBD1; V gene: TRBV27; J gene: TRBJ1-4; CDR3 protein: CASSEGATGEKLFF; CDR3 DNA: TGTGCCAGCAGTGAGGGGGCGACCGGTGAAAAACTGTTTTTT
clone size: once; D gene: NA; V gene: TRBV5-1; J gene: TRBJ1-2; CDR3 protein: CASSSGTTANYGYTF; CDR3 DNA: TGCGCCAGCAGCTCTGGGACAACAGCTAACTATGGCTACACCTTC
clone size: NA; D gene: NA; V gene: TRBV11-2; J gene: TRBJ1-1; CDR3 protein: CASSFLGAEAFF; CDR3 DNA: TGTGCCAGCAGCTTTCTCGGAGCTGAAGCTTTCTTT
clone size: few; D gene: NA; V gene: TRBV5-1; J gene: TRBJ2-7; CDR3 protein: CASSLDRRRRDSYEQYF; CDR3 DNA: TGCGCCAGCAGCTTGGATCGGAGGCGCCGGGACTCCTACGAGCAGTACTTC
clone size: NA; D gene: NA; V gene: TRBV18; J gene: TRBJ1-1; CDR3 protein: CASSPGDTREAFF; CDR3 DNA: TGTGCCAGCTCACCCGGGGACACGAGAGAAGCTTTCTTT
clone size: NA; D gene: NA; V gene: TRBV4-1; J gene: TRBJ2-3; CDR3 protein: CASSQAGTGLPQDTQYF; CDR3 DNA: TGCGCCAGCAGCCAAGCTGGGACTGGTCTTCCCCAAGATACGCAGTATTTT
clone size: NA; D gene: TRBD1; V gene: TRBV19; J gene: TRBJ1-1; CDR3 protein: CASRVPGQGRDTEAFF; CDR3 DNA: TGTGCCAGTAGAGTCCCGGGACAGGGGAGGGACACTGAAGCTTTCTTT
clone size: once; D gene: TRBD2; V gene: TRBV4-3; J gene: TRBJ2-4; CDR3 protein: CASSQLAGGPVKNIQYF; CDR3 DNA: TGCGCCAGCAGCCAGCTAGCGGGGGGGCCAGTCAAAAACATTCAGTACTTC
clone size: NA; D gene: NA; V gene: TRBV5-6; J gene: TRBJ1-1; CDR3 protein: CASSPGHQRTEAFF; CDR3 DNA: TGTGCCAGCAGCCCGGGACACCAACGAACTGAAGCTTTCTTT
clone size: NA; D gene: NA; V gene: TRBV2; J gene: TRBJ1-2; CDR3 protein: CASSDSLLTGPGGYTF; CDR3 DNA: TGTGCCAGCAGTGATTCCCTATTAACAGGGCCGGGTGGCTACACCTTC
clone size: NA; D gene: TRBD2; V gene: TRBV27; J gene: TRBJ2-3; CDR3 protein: CASRGTSGSVTDTQYF; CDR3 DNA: TGTGCCAGCAGGGGGACTAGCGGGTCGGTAACCGATACGCAGTATTTT
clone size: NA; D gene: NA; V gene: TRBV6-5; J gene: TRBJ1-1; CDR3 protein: CASSPARVMNTEAFF; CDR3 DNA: TGTGCCAGCAGCCCCGCCAGGGTGATGAACACTGAAGCTTTCTTT
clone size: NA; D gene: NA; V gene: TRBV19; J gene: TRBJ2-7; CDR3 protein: CASSMKARVDRLNYEQYF; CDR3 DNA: TGTGCCAGTAGTATGAAGGCTCGGGTTGACAGGCTGAACTACGAGCAGTACTTC
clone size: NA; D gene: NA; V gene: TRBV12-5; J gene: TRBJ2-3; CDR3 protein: CASGLVPSGTDTQYF; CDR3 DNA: TGTGCTAGTGGTTTGGTACCTAGCGGCACAGATACGCAGTATTTT
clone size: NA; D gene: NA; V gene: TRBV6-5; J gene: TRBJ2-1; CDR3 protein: CASSPTNSYNEQFF; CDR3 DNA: TGTGCCAGCAGTCCGACTAACTCCTACAATGAGCAGTTCTTC
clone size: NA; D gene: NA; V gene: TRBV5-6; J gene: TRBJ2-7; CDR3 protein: CASSVTGTYEQYF; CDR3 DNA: TGTGCCAGCAGCGTCACAGGCACCTACGAGCAGTACTTC
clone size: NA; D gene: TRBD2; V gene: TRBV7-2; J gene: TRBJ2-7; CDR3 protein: CASSQSGNSYEQYF; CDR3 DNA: TGTGCCAGCAGTCAGAGCGGGAACTCCTACGAGCAGTACTTC
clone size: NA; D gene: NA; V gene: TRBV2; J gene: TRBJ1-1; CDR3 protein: CASLSRRGGTEAFF; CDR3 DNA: TGTGCCAGCCTTAGCCGGAGGGGGGGAACTGAAGCTTTCTTT
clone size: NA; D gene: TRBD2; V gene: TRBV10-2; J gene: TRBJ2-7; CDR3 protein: CASSALRGRGSYEQYF; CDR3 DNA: TGCGCCAGCAGTGCTCTTCGCGGGAGAGGATCCTACGAGCAGTACTTC
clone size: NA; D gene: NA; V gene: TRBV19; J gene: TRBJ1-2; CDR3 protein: CASEVGYGYTF; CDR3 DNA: TGTGCCAGCGAGGTCGGCTATGGCTACACCTTC
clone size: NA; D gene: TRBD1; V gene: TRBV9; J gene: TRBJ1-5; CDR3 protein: CASSVGTGRDSNQPQHF; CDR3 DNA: TGTGCCAGCAGCGTAGGGACAGGAAGGGATAGCAATCAGCCCCAGCATTTT
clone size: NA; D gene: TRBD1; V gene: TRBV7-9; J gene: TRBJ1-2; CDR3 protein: CASSPDRGMWGYTF; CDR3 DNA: TGTGCCAGCAGCCCGGACAGGGGGATGTGGGGCTACACCTTC
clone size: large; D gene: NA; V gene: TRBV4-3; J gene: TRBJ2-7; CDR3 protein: CASSQGVSSSYEQYF; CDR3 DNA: TGCGCCAGCAGCCAAGGAGTGTCTAGCTCCTACGAGCAGTACTTC